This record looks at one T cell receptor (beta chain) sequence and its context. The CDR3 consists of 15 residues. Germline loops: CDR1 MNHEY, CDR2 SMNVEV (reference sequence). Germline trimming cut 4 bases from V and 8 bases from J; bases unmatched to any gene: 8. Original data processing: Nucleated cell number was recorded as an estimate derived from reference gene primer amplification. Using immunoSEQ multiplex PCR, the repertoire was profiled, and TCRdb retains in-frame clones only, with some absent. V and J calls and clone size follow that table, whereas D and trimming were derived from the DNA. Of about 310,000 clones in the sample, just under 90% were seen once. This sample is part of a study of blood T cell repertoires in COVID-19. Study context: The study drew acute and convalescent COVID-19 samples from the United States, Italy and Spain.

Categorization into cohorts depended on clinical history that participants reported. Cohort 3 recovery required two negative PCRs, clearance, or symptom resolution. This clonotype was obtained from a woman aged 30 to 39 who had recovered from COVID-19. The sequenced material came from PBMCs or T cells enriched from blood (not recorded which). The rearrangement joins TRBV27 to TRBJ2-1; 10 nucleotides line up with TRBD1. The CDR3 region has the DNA TGTGCCAGCAGTTCACCGGGACAGGGGTTTCATGAGCAGTTCTTC. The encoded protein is CASSSPGQGFHEQFF.